A single T cell receptor (beta chain) is shown here with its context. This sample is part of a study of identical twins. Using its own MiXCR run on the 5' RACE reads, TCRdb lists one record per CDR3 protein. The data contain 550,000 to 700,000 distinct CDR3 sequences, approximately 10% of them seen just once; the ten biggest clones take up under 3.5%. Trimming left V 5 bases short and J 11 bases short, with 16 bases between. Germline-derived CDR1 and CDR2 are MNHEY and SVGAGI. The CDR3 has 13 residues. These data are also associated with another study on yellow fever vaccine responses in identical twins.

The rearrangement links TRBV6-5 to TRBJ2-1; D may match TRBD1 or TRBD2 (7 bases each). Sequencing was done on a sample of PBMCs. This TCR was recovered from a woman between 18 and 30 years old in good health. In DNA form, the CDR3 reads TGTGCCAGCAGTCACCGGGGGGACAGTCAGCAGTTCTTC. Translated: CASSHRGDSQQFF.